This entry describes one T cell receptor beta chain. The assay was immunoSEQ multiplex PCR, and TCRdb's table has in-frame clones only and misses some. The sample contains 150,000 to 200,000 clones, 91% of which appear only once. This record belongs to a study of control samples from healthy donors and cancer patients. Trimming cost V 3 bases and J 1 base; bases outside gene matches: 2. The CDR3 has 14 residues. Germline V lookup: CDR1 DFQATT, CDR2 SNEGSKA (reference sequence). Sequenced: blood. The clonotype comes from a woman in her twenties or thirties in good health. V gene TRBV20-1 combines with J gene TRBJ1-5; 8 positions match TRBD1. CDR3 in amino acids: CSASRTGSNQPQHF. CDR3 DNA sequence: TGCAGTGCTAGTAGGACAGGGAGCAATCAGCCCCAGCATTTT.